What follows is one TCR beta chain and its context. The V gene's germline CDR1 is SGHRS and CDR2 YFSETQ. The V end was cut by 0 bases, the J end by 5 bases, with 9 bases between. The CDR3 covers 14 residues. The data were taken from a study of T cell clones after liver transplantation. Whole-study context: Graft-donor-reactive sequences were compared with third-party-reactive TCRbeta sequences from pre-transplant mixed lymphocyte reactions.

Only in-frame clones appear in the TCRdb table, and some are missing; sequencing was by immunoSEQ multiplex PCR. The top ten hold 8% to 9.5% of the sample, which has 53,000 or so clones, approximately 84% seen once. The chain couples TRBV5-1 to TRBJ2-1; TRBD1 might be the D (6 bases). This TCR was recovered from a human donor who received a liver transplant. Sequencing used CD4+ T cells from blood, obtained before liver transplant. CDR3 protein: CASSLGDIDNEQFF. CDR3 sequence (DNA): TGCGCCAGCAGCTTGGGGGACATTGACAATGAGCAGTTCTTC.